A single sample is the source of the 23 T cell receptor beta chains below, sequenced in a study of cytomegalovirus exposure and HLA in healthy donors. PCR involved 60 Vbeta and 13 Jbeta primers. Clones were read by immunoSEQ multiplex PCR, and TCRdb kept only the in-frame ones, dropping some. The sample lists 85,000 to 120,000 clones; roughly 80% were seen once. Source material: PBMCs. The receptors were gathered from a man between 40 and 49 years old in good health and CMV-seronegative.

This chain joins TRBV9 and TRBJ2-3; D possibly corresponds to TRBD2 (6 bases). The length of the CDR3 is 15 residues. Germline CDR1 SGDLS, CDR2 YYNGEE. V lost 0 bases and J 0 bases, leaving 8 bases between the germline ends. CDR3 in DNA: TGTGCCAGCAGCGTAGGGGGAGGAAGCACAGATACGCAGTATTTT. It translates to CASSVGGGSTDTQYF.

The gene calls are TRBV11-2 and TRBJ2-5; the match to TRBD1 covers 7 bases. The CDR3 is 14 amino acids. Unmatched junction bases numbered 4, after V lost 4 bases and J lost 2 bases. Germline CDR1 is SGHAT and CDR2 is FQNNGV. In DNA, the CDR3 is TGTGCCAGCAGCTGGATACAGGGGCAAGAGACCCAGTACTTC. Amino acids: CASSWIQGQETQYF.

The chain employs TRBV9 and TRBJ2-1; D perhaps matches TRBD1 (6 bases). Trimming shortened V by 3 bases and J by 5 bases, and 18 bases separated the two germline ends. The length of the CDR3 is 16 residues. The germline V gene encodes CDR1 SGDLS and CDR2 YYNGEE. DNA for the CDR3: TGTGCCAGCAGCGCGGACCCCGACAGGTTGAACAATGAGCAGTTCTTC. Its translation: CASSADPDRLNNEQFF.

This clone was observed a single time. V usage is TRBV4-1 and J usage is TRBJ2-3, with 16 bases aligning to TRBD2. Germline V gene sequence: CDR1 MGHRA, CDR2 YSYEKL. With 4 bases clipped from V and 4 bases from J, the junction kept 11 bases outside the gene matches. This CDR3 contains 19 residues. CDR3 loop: CASSLTGTSGGAVPDTQYF. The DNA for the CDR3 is TGCGCCAGCAGCCTTACCGGGACTAGCGGGGGGGCGGTACCAGATACGCAGTATTTT.

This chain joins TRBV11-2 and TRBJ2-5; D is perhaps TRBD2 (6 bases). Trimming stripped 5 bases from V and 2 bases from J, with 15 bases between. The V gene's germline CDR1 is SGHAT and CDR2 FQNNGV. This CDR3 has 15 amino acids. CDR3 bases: TGTGCCAGCAGCCGACTAGTCAATTATCAAGAGACCCAGTACTTC. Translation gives CASSRLVNYQETQYF.

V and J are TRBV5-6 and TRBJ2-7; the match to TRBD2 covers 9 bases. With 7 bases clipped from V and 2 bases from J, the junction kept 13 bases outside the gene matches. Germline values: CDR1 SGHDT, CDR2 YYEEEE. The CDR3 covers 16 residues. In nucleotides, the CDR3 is TGTGCCAGCCTCATGACTAGCGGCCGACTAACCTACGAGCAGTACTTC. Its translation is CASLMTSGRLTYEQYF.

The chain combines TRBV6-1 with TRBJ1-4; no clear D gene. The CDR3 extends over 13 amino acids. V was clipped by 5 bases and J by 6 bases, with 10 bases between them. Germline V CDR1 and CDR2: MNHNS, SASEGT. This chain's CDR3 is CASSSTWDEKLFF. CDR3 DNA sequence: TGTGCCAGCAGTTCGACATGGGATGAAAAACTGTTTTTT.

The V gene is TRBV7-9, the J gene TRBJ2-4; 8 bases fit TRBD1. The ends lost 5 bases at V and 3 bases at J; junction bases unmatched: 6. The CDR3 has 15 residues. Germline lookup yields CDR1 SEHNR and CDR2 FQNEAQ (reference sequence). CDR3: CASSRQGALKNIQYF. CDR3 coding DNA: TGTGCCAGCAGCCGCCAGGGGGCTCTCAAAAACATTCAGTACTTC.

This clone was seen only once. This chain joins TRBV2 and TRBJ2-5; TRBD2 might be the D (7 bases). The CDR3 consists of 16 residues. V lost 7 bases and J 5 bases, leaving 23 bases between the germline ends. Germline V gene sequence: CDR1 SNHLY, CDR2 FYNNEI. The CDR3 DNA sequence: TGTGCCAGCAAGGATTGGGGGGGCTTAAGTGGGGAGACCCAGTACTTC. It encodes CASKDWGGLSGETQYF.

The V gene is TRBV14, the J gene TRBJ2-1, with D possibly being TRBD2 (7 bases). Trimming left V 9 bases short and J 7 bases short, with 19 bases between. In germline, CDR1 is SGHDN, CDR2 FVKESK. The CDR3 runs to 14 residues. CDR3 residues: CASALGGPINEQFF. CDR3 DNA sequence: TGTGCCAGTGCCCTGGGGGGGCCAATAAATGAGCAGTTCTTC.

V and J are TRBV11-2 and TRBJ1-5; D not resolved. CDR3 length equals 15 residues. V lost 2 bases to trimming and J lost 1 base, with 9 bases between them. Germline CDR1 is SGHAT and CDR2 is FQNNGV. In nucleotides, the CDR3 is TGTGCCAGCAGCTTATTCCCGGGAAGCAATCAGCCCCAGCATTTT. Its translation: CASSLFPGSNQPQHF. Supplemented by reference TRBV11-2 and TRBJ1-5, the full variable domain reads EAGVAQSPRYKIIEKRQSVAFWCNPISGHATLYWYQQILGQGPKLLIQFQNNGVVDDSQLPKDRFSAERLKGVDSTLKIQPAKLEDSAVYLCASSLFPGSNQPQHFGDGTRLSIL.

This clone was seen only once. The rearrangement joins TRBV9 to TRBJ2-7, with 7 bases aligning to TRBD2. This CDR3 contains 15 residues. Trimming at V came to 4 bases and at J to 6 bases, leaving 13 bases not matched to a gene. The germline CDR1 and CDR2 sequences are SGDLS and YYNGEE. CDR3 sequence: CASSTSTGGIGEQYF. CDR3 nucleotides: TGTGCCAGCAGCACCTCCACGGGGGGAATAGGCGAGCAGTACTTC. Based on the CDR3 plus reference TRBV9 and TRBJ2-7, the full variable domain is DSGVTQTPKHLITATGQRVTLRCSPRSGDLSVYWYQQSLDQGLQFLIQYYNGEERAKGNILERFSAQQFPDLHSELNLSSLELGDSALYFCASSTSTGGIGEQYFGPGTRLTVT.

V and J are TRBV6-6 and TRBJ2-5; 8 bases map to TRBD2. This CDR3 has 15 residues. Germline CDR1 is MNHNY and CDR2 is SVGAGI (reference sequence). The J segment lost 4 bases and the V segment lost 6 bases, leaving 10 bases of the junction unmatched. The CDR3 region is CASSPGLGFPETQYF. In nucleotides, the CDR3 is TGTGCCAGCAGCCCGGGACTAGGTTTCCCAGAGACCCAGTACTTC.

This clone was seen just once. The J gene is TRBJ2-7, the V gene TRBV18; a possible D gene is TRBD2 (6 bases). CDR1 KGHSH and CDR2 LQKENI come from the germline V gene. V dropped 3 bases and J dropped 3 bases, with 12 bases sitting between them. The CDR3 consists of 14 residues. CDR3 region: CASSPGAGSYEQYF. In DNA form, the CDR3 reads TGTGCCAGCTCACCCGGGGCGGGGAGCTACGAGCAGTACTTC.

The CDR3 loop is CASSQATIRLSTDTQYF. The CDR3 region has the DNA TGTGCCAGCAGCCAAGCTACAATCAGGCTAAGCACAGATACGCAGTATTTT. This chain uses TRBV4-2 with TRBJ2-3; D unclear. CDR3 length: 17 amino acids. Germline CDR1 and CDR2: LGHNA and YNFKEQ. V lost 1 base, J lost 0 bases, and 14 bases lay in between.

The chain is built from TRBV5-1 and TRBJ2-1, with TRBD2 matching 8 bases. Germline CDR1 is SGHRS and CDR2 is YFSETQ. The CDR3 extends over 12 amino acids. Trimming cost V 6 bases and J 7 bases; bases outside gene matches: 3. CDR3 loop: CASMGLGNEQFF. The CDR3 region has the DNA TGCGCCAGCATGGGACTAGGGAATGAGCAGTTCTTC.

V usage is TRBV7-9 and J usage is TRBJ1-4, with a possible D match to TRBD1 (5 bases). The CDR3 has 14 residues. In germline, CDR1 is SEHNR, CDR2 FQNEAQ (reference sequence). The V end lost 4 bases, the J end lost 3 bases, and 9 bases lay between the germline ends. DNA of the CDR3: TGTGCCAGCAGCTGGGGGGGAGCTAATGAAAAACTGTTTTTT. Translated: CASSWGGANEKLFF.

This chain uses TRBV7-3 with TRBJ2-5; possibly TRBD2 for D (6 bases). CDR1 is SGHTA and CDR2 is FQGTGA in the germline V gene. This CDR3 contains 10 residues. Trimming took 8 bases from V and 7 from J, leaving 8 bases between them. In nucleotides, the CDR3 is TGTGCCAGCTTGCGGGGGACCCAGTACTTC. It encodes CASLRGTQYF.

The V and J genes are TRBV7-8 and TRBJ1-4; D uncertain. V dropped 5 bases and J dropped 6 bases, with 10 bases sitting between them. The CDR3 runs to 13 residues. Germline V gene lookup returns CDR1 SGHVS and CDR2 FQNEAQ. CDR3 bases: TGTGCCAGCAGCCCCCTCGTAGATGAAAAACTGTTTTTT. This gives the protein CASSPLVDEKLFF.

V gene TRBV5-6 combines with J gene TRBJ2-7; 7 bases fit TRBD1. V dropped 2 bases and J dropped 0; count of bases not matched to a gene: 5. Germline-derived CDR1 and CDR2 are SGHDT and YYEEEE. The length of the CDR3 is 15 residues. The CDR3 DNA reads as TGTGCCAGCAGCTTTTGGGACAGACCCTCCTACGAGCAGTACTTC. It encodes CASSFWDRPSYEQYF.

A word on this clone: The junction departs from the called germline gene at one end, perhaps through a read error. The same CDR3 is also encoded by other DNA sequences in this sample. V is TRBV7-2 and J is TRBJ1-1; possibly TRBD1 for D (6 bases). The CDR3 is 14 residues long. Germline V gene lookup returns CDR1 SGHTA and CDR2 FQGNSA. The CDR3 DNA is TGTGCCAGTAGCTTATCCCCCGGACAGACTGAAGCTTTCTTT. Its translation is CASSLSPGQTEAFF.

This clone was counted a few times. This CDR3 is CASSGPGQGNIQYF. The CDR3 DNA reads as TGTGCCAGCAGCGGACCGGGACAGGGAAACATTCAGTACTTC. The V and J genes are TRBV9 and TRBJ2-4; 9 nucleotides line up with TRBD1. Trimming cost V 3 bases and J 6 bases; bases outside gene matches: 4. Germline CDR1 and CDR2: SGDLS and YYNGEE. The CDR3 is 14 amino acids.

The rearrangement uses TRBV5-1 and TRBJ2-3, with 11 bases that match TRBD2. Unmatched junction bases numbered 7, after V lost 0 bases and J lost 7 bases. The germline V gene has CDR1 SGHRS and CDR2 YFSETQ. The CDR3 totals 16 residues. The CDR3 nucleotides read TGCGCCAGCAGCTTGGGTACTAGCGGGGGTTCAAATACGCAGTATTTT. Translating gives CASSLGTSGGSNTQYF.